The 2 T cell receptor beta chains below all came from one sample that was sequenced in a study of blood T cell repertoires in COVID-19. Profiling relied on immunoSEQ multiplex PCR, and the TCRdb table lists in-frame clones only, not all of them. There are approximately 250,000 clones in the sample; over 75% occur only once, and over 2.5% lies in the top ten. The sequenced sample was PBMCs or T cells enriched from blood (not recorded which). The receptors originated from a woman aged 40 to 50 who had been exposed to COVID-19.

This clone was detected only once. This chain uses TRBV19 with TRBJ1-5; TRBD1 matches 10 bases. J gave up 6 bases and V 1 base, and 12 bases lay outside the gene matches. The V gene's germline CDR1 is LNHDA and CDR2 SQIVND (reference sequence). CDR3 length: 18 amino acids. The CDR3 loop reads CASSIVIGTGEGGQPQHF. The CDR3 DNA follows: TGTGCCAGTAGTATAGTAATCGGGACAGGGGAGGGGGGTCAGCCCCAGCATTTT.

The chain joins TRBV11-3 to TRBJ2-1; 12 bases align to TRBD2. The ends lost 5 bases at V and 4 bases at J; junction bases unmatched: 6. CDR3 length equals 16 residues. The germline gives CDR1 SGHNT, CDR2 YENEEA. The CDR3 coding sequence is TGTGCCAGCAGCCCGACAACTAGCGGGGGGTACAATGAGCAGTTCTTC. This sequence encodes CASSPTTSGGYNEQFF.